The T cell receptor (beta chain) described here comes from a study of T-cell reconstitution after alpha-beta-depleted transplantation in children. A TCRbeta library incorporating unique molecular identifiers was prepared. TCRdb itself ran the PCR reads through MiXCR, one entry per CDR3 protein. Found here are around 410,000 distinct CDR3 sequences, roughly a tenth of them singletons; the top ten hold approximately 5%. This clonotype was recorded at least ten times. The V gene's germline CDR1 is DFQATT and CDR2 SNEGSKA (reference sequence). V was clipped by 6 bases and J by 4 bases, with 15 bases between them. The CDR3 has 14 amino acids.

This specimen consisted of PBMCs from the stem cell graft donor, obtained from the stem cell graft. This chain joins TRBV20-1 and TRBJ1-4; D might be TRBD1 (5 bases). The clonotype comes from a human donor who donated a stem cell graft to a child with acute myeloid leukemia. The CDR3 bases are TGCAGTGCAGCCGGGACCCGGAGTAATGAAAAACTGTTTTTT. It is translated as CSAAGTRSNEKLFF.